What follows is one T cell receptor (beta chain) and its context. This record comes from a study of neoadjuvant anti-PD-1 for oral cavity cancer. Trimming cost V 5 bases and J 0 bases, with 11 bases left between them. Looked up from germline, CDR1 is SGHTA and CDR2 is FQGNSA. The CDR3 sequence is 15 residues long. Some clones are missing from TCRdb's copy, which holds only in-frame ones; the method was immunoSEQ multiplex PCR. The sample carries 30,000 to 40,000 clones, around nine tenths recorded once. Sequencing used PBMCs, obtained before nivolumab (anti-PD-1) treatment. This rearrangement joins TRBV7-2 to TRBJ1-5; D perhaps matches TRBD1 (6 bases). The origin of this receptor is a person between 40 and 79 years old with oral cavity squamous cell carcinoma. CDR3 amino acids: CASSQGTDSNQPQHF. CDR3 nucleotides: TGTGCCAGCAGCCAGGGGACGGATAGCAATCAGCCCCAGCATTTT.